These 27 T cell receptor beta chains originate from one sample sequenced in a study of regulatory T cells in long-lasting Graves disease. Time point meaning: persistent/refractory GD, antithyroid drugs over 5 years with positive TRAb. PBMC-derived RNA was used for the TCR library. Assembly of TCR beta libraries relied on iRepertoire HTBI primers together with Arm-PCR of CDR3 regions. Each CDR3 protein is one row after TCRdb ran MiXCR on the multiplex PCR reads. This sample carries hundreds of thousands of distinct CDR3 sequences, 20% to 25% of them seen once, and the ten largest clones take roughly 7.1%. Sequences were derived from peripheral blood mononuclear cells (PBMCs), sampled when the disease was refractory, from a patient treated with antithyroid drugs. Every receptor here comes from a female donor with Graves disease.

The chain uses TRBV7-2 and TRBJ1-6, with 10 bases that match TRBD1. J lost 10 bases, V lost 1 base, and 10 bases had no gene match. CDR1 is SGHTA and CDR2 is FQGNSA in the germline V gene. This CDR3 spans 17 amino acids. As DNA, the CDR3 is TGTGCCAGCAGCTTAGTCCGCGACAGGGGGCGGCGGTCACCCCTCCACTTT. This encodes CASSLVRDRGRRSPLHF.

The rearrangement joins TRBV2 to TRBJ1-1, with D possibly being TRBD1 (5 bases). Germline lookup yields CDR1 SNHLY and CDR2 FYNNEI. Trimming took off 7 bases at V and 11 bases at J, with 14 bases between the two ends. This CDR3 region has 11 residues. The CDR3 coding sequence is TGTGCCAGCACCAGGGCTCTCTGGGCTTTCTTT. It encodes CASTRALWAFF.

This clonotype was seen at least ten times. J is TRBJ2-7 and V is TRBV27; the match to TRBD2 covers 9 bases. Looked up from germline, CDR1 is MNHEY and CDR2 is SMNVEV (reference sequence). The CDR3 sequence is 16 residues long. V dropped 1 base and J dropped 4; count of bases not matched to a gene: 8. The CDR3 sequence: CASSLLAGAVPYEQYF. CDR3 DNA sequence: TGTGCCAGCAGTTTATTAGCGGGAGCGGTTCCTTACGAGCAGTACTTC.

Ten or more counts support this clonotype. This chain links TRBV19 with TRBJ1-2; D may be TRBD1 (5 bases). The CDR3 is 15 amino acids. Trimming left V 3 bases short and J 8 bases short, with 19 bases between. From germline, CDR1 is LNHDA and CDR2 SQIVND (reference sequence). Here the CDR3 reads CASSIYPGRKGGYTF. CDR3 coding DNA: TGTGCCAGTAGTATCTATCCGGGACGAAAGGGAGGCTACACCTTC.

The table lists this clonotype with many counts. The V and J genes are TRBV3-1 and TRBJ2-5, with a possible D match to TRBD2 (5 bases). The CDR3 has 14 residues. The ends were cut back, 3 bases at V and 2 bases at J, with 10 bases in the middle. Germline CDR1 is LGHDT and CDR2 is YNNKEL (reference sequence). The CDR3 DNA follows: TGTGCCAGCAGCCATTCGGACTCACAAGAGACCCAGTACTTC. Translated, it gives CASSHSDSQETQYF.

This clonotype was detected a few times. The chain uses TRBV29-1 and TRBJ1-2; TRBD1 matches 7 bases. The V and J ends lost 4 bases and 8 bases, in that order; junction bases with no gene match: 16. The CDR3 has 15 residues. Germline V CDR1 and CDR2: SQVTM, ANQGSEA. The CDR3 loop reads CSVGGEGQLLAGYTF. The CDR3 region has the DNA TGCAGCGTTGGGGGAGAGGGACAGCTCCTAGCCGGCTACACCTTC.

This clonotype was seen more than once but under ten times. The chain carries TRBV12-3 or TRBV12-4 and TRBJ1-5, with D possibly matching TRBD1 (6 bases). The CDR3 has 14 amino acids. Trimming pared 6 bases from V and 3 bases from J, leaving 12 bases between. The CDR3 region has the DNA TGTGCCAGCAGGGCAGGGGTTATCAATCAGCCCCAGCATTTT. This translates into CASRAGVINQPQHF.

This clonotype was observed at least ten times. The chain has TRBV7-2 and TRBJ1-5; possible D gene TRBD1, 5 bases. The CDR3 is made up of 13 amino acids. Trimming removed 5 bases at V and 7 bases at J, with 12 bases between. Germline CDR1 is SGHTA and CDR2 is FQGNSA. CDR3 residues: CASSPDSLQPQHF. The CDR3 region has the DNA TGTGCCAGCAGCCCTGACAGTTTACAGCCCCAGCATTTT.

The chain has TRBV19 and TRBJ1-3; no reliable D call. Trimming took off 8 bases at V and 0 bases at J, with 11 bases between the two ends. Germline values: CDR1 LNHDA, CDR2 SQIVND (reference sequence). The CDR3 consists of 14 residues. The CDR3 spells CASHQWGSGNTIYF. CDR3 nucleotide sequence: TGTGCCAGTCACCAATGGGGCTCTGGAAACACCATATATTTT.

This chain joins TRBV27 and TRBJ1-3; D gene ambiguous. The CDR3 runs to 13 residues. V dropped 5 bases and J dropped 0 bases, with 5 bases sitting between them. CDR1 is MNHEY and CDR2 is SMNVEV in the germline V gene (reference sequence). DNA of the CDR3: TGTGCCAGCAGTGGCCGCTCTGGAAACACCATATATTTT. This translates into CASSGRSGNTIYF.

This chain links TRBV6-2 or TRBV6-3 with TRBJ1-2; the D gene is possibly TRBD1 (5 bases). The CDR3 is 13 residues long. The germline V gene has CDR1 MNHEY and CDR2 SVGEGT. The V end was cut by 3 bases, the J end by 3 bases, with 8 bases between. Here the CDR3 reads CASSYGGDYGYTF. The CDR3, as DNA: TGTGCCAGCAGTTATGGGGGGGACTATGGCTACACCTTC.

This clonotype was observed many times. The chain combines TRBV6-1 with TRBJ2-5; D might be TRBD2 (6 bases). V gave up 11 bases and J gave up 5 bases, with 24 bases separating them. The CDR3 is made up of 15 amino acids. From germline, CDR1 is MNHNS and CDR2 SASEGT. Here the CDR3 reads CAGKAGPPRGETQYF. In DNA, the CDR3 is TGTGCCGGAAAGGCGGGACCCCCACGAGGGGAGACCCAGTACTTC.

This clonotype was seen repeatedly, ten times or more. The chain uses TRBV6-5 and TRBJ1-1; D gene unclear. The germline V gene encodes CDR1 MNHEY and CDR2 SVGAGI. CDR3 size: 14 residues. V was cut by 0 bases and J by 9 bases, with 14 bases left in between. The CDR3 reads CASSYSIPLAQAFF. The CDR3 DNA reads TGTGCCAGCAGTTACTCGATTCCCCTCGCCCAAGCTTTCTTT.

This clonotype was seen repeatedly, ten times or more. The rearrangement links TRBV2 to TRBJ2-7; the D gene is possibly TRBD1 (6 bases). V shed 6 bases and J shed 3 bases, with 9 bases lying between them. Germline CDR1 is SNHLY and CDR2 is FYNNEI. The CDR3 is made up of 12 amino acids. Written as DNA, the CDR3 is TGTGCCAGCAGGGACAGTCACTACGAGCAGTACTTC. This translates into CASRDSHYEQYF.

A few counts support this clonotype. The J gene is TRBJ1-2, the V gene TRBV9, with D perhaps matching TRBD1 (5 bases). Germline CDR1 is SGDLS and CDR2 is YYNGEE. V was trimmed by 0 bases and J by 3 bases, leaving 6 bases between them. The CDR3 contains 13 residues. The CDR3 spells CASSVETDYGYTF. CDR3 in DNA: TGTGCCAGCAGCGTAGAGACAGACTATGGCTACACCTTC.

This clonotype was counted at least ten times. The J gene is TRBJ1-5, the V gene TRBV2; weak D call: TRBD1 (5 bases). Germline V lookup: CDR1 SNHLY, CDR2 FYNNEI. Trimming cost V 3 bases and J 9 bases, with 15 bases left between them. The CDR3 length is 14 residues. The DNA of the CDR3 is TGTGCCAGCAGTGAGCAGGGCGTGTTATCGCCCCAGCATTTT. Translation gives CASSEQGVLSPQHF.

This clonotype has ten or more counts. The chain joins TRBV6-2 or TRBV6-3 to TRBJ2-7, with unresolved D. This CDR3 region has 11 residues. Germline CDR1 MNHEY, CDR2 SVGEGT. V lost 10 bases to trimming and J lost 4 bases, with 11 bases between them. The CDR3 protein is CATSLNYEQYF. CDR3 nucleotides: TGTGCCACCTCCCTAAATTACGAGCAGTACTTC.

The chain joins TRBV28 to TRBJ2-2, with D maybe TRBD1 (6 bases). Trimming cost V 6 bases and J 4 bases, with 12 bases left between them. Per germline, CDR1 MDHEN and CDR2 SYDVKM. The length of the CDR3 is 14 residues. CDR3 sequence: CASRSLTGTGELFF. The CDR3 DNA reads TGTGCCAGCAGATCTTTGACAGGCACCGGGGAGCTGTTTTTT.

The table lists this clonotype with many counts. The CDR3 DNA is TGTGCCAGCAGTTTATACCCCGACAGGGACGGGACCCAGTACTTC. Its protein is CASSLYPDRDGTQYF. J is TRBJ2-5 and V is TRBV28; 7 nucleotides align to TRBD1. The CDR3 has 15 amino acids. The germline V gene has CDR1 MDHEN and CDR2 SYDVKM. With V trimmed by 1 base and J by 7 bases, 9 bases remained unmatched.

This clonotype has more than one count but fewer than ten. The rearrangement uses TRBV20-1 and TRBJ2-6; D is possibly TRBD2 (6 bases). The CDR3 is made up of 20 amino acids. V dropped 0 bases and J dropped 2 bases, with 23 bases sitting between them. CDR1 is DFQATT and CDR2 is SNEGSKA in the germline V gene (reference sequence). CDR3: CSARDHVAGTGPPGANVLTF. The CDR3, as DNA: TGCAGTGCTAGAGATCATGTGGCGGGAACTGGTCCCCCTGGGGCCAACGTCCTGACTTTC.

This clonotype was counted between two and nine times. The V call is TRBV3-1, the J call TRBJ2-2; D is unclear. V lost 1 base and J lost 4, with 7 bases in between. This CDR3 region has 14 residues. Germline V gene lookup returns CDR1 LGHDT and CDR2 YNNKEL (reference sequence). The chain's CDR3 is CASSQAQATGELFF. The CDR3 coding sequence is TGTGCCAGCAGCCAAGCCCAGGCCACCGGGGAGCTGTTTTTT.

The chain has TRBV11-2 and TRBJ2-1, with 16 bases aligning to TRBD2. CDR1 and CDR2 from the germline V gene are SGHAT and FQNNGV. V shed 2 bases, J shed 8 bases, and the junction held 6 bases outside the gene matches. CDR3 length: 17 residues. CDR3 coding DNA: TGTGCCAGCAGCTTATCTACCGGGACTAGCGGGAGGGATGAGCAGTTCTTC. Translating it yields CASSLSTGTSGRDEQFF.

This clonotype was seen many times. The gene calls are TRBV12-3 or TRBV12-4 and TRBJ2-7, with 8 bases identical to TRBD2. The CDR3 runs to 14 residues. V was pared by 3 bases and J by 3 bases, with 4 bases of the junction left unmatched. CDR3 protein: CASSFAGGFYEQYF. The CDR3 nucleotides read TGTGCCAGCAGTTTCGCGGGAGGTTTCTACGAGCAGTACTTC.

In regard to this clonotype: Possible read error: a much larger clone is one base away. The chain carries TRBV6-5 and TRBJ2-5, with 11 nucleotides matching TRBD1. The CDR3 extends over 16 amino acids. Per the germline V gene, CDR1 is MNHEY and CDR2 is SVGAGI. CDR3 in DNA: TGTGCCAGCAGTTACGGCCCGGGACAGGGGGGAGAGACCCAGTGCTTC. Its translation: CASSYGPGQGGETQCF.

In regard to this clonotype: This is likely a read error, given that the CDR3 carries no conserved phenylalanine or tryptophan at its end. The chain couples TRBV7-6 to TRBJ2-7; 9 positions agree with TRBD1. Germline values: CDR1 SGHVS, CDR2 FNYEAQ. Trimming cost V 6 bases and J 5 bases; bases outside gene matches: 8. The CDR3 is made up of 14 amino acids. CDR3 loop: CASSPGTGRNEQYS. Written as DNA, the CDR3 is TGTGCCAGCAGTCCCGGGACAGGGCGCAACGAGCAGTACTCC.

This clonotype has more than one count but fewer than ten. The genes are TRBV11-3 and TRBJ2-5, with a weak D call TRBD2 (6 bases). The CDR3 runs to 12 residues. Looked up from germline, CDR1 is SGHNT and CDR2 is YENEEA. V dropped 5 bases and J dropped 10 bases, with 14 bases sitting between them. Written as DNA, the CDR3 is TGTGCCAGCAGCACCCAATCCGGGGGCCAGTACTTC. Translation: CASSTQSGGQYF. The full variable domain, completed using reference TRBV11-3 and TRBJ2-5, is EAGVVQSPRYKIIEKKQPVAFWCNPISGHNTLYWYLQNLGQGPELLIRYENEEAVDDSQLPKDRFSAERLKGVDSTLKIQPAELGDSAVYLCASSTQSGGQYFGPGTRLLVL.

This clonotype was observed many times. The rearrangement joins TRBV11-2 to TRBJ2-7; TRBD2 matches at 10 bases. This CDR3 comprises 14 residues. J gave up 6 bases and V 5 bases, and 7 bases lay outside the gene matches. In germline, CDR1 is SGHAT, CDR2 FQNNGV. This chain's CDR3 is CASSASAGGSEQYF. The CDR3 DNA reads TGTGCCAGCAGCGCCTCAGCGGGAGGGAGCGAGCAGTACTTC.